Listed here are 14 T cell receptor beta chains from one sample, sequenced in a study of T cells in Graves' hyperthyroidism and ophthalmopathy. Template material for amplifying TCR beta CDR3 regions consisted of RNA transcripts. First-round RT-PCR targeting the TCR CDR3 was performed with the HTBI primer set. From the multiplex PCR reads, TCRdb called clonotypes with MiXCR, one entry per CDR3 protein. This sample has over 200,000 distinct CDR3 sequences, with more than 14% found just once. The sample was blood. All receptors derive from a woman in her thirties or forties with Graves' hyperthyroidism that later progressed to Graves' ophthalmopathy.

This clonotype has just a few counts. V is TRBV28 and J is TRBJ2-2; no clear D. Trimming left V 7 bases short and J 6 bases short, with 12 bases between. The CDR3 length is 13 residues. Looked up from germline, CDR1 is MDHEN and CDR2 is SYDVKM. CDR3 sequence (DNA): TGTGCCAGCACCCTTTTCAGGTCCGGGGAGCTGTTTTTT. Its protein is CASTLFRSGELFF.

The chain uses TRBV27 and TRBJ2-1; TRBD1 matches 7 bases. There are 15 residues in the CDR3. V trimming: 8 bases; J trimming: 1 base; junction bases outside the gene matches: 8. CDR1 is MNHEY and CDR2 is SMNVEV in the germline V gene (reference sequence). CDR3 amino acids: CASLGRGPSYNEQFF. DNA of the CDR3: TGTGCCAGCCTGGGTAGGGGGCCTTCCTACAATGAGCAGTTCTTC.

This rearrangement joins TRBV27 to TRBJ2-7; 12 bases agree with TRBD2. Trimming cost V 2 bases and J 3 bases; bases outside gene matches: 11. The CDR3 spans 18 residues. Per the germline V gene, CDR1 is MNHEY and CDR2 is SMNVEV (reference sequence). CDR3 sequence: CASSLRSTSGRVNYEQYF. The DNA of the CDR3 is TGTGCCAGCAGTTTACGGTCGACTAGCGGGAGAGTCAACTACGAGCAGTACTTC.

The rearrangement uses TRBV2 and TRBJ2-1; TRBD2 aligns across 7 bases. The CDR3 runs to 12 residues. Unmatched junction bases numbered 4, after V lost 9 bases and J lost 5 bases. Germline CDR1 is SNHLY and CDR2 is FYNNEI. CDR3 sequence: CARHSGHNEQFF. CDR3 DNA sequence: TGTGCCAGACATAGCGGGCACAATGAGCAGTTCTTC.

This clonotype was counted ten times or more. The V and J genes are TRBV9 and TRBJ1-2; D is undetermined. CDR1 is SGDLS, CDR2 YYNGEE, per germline. V was trimmed by 0 bases and J by 3 bases, leaving 15 bases between them. The CDR3 runs 16 residues. The CDR3 loop reads CASSVDAWGAYYGYTF. CDR3 bases: TGTGCCAGCAGCGTAGATGCGTGGGGAGCATACTATGGCTACACCTTC.

This clonotype was seen many times. The V gene is TRBV2, the J gene TRBJ1-2; no definite D call. Trimming took off 3 bases at V and 2 bases at J, with 13 bases between the two ends. CDR3 size: 15 residues. Germline assignment: CDR1 SNHLY and CDR2 FYNNEI. In nucleotides, the CDR3 is TGTGCCAGCAGTGACGATCCGCGAGGAAACTATGGCTACACCTTC. It translates to CASSDDPRGNYGYTF.

This clonotype was seen at least ten times. This chain uses TRBV5-1 with TRBJ2-2; TRBD2 might be the D (6 bases). Germline lookup yields CDR1 SGHRS and CDR2 YFSETQ. V was cut by 1 base and J by 4 bases, with 11 bases left in between. The CDR3 extends over 15 amino acids. The CDR3 coding sequence is TGCGCCAGCAGCTTGAGCGGGCGTAGCACCGGGGAGCTGTTTTTT. This translates into CASSLSGRSTGELFF.

This clonotype showed up many times. The V gene is TRBV10-3, the J gene TRBJ1-1, with D uncertain. This CDR3 has 13 residues. Germline CDR1 and CDR2: ENHRY and SYGVKD. V shed 3 bases and J shed 1 base, with 6 bases lying between them. The CDR3 protein is CAISDAGNTEAFF. The CDR3 nucleotides are TGTGCCATCAGTGATGCAGGGAACACTGAAGCTTTCTTT.

This clonotype came up many times. This chain links TRBV10-3 with TRBJ1-1; 9 nucleotides match TRBD1. The V gene's germline CDR1 is ENHRY and CDR2 SYGVKD. The ends lost 5 bases at V and 1 base at J; junction bases unmatched: 2. The CDR3 runs 14 residues. In DNA form, the CDR3 reads TGTGCCATCAGTCTGGACAGGGGGAACACTGAAGCTTTCTTT. It is translated as CAISLDRGNTEAFF.

The table lists this clonotype with many counts. The chain employs TRBV12-3 or TRBV12-4 and TRBJ2-3, with D uncertain. V lost 2 bases to trimming and J lost 0 bases, with 6 bases between them. CDR3 length equals 14 residues. The CDR3 is CASSLNSSTDTQYF. The CDR3 DNA sequence: TGTGCCAGCAGTTTAAATTCTAGCACAGATACGCAGTATTTT.

The sample holds many counts of this clonotype. The V call is TRBV3-1, the J call TRBJ2-5; D is perhaps TRBD1 or TRBD2 (5 bases each). V lost 1 base and J lost 4, with 19 bases in between. The CDR3 runs 17 residues. CDR1 is LGHDT, CDR2 YNNKEL, per germline (reference sequence). Here the CDR3 DNA reads TGTGCCAGCAGCCAAGTATCCGACACGGGGCCTTTAGAGACCCAGTACTTC. This translates into CASSQVSDTGPLETQYF.

V is TRBV12-5 and J is TRBJ2-3, with TRBD2 matching over 12 bases. The CDR3 has 18 amino acids. V was clipped by 1 base and J by 3 bases; unmatched bases: 8. Germline CDR1 and CDR2: LGHNT and FRNRAP. The CDR3 coding sequence is TGTGCTAGTGGTTTGGGTGGAATACTAGCGGGAGGAACAGATACGCAGTATTTT. This encodes CASGLGGILAGGTDTQYF.

This clonotype was seen at least ten times. The V gene is TRBV5-1, the J gene TRBJ1-1; tentatively, D is TRBD1 (6 bases). Trimming shortened V by 3 bases and J by 4 bases, and 13 bases separated the two germline ends. Germline V gene lookup returns CDR1 SGHRS and CDR2 YFSETQ. This CDR3 has 14 residues. In DNA form, the CDR3 reads TGCGCCAGCAGCTGGAAACAGGGTGGCACTGAAGCTTTCTTT. This codes for CASSWKQGGTEAFF.

There are many counts of this clonotype. The chain uses TRBV11-2 and TRBJ2-1, with TRBD2 matching over 10 bases. The ends lost 1 base at V and 8 bases at J; junction bases unmatched: 8. This CDR3 has 16 residues. In germline, CDR1 is SGHAT, CDR2 FQNNGV. The CDR3 region is CASSLGSGRVIDEQFF. CDR3 DNA: TGTGCCAGCAGCTTAGGAAGCGGGAGGGTTATCGATGAGCAGTTCTTC. The variable domain in full, with the rest retrieved from reference TRBV11-2 and TRBJ2-1, is EAGVAQSPRYKIIEKRQSVAFWCNPISGHATLYWYQQILGQGPKLLIQFQNNGVVDDSQLPKDRFSAERLKGVDSTLKIQPAKLEDSAVYLCASSLGSGRVIDEQFFGPGTRLTVL.